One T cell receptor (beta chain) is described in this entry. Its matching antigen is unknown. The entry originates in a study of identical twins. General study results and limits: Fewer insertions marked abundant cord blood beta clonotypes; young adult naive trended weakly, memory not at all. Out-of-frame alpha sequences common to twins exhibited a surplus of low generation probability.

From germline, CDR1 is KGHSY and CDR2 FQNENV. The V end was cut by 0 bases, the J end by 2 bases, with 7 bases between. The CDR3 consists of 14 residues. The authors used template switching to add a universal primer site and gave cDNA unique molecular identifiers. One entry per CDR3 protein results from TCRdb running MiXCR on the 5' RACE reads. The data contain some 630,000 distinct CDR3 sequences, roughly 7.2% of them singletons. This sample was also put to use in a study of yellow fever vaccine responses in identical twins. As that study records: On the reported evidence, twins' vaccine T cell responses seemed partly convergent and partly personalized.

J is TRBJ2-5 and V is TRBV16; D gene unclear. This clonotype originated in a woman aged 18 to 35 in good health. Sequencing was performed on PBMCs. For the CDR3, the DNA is TGTGCCAGCAGCCAATCGGGCTTACAAGAGACCCAGTACTTC. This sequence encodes CASSQSGLQETQYF. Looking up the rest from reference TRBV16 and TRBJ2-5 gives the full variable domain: GEEVAQTPKHLVRGEGQKAKLYCAPIKGHSYVFWYQQVLKNEFKFLISFQNENVFDETGMPKERFSAKCLPNSPCSLEIQATKLEDSAVYFCASSQSGLQETQYFGPGTRLLVL.